These 11 T cell receptor beta chains came from one sample sequenced in a study of cytomegalovirus exposure and HLA in healthy donors. PCR involved 60 Vbeta and 13 Jbeta primers. The method was immunoSEQ multiplex PCR; TCRdb's version includes in-frame clones alone and lacks a portion of them. Seen here are some 190,000 clones, roughly 83% observed once, and the top ten hold 1.5% to 2%. Specimen: PBMCs. All receptors come from a woman between 50 and 59 years old in good health and CMV-seronegative.

The V call is TRBV5-1, the J call TRBJ2-7; 7 bases line up with TRBD1. Germline values: CDR1 SGHRS, CDR2 YFSETQ. This CDR3 has 15 amino acids. The V and J ends lost 6 bases and 9 bases, in that order; junction bases with no gene match: 18. CDR3 protein: CASKITGDPQGVQYF. The DNA of the CDR3 is TGCGCCAGCAAGATAACCGGGGACCCCCAGGGGGTGCAGTACTTC. Full variable domain (missing parts from reference TRBV5-1 and TRBJ2-7): KAGVTQTPRYLIKTRGQQVTLSCSPISGHRSVSWYQQTPGQGLQFLFEYFSETQRNKGNFPGRFSGRQFSNSRSEMNVSTLELGDSALYLCASKITGDPQGVQYFGPGTRLTVT.

V usage is TRBV6-5 and J usage is TRBJ1-1; D gene unclear. Germline V gene sequence: CDR1 MNHEY, CDR2 SVGAGI. The CDR3 sequence is 14 residues long. V was clipped by 4 bases and J by 1 base, with 10 bases between them. The CDR3 is CASSFTESNTEAFF. The CDR3 nucleotides are TGTGCCAGCAGTTTCACCGAGTCGAACACTGAAGCTTTCTTT.

This chain links TRBV2 with TRBJ2-2; 8 bases align to TRBD2. V dropped 5 bases and J dropped 1; count of bases not matched to a gene: 6. From germline, CDR1 is SNHLY and CDR2 FYNNEI. CDR3 length equals 16 residues. The DNA for the CDR3 is TGTGCCAGCAGTCGCCAGGGACTAGTGAACACCGGGGAGCTGTTTTTT. Its translation: CASSRQGLVNTGELFF. Together with reference TRBV2 and TRBJ2-2, the CDR3 gives the full variable domain: EPEVTQTPSHQVTQMGQEVILRCVPISNHLYFYWYRQILGQKVEFLVSFYNNEISEKSEIFDDQFSVERPDGSNFTLKIRSTKLEDSAMYFCASSRQGLVNTGELFFGEGSRLTVL.

In this sample, this clone turned up a few times. The junction shows a germline mismatch at one end, possibly a read error. The chain is built from TRBV7-7 and TRBJ1-1; weak D call: TRBD1 (5 bases). Germline lookup yields CDR1 SSHAT and CDR2 FNYEAQ (reference sequence). The CDR3 loop spans 14 amino acids. CDR3 nucleotide sequence: TGTGCTAGCAGCGCCGGGGGGTGGGGCACTGAAGCTTTCTTT. It specifies CASSAGGWGTEAFF.

Points on this clone: The identical CDR3 is also encoded by other nucleotide sequences in the sample. This sequence joins TRBV18 and TRBJ2-7; no clear D gene. There are 13 residues in the CDR3. CDR1 is KGHSH and CDR2 is LQKENI in the germline V gene. Deletions cut 1 base from V and 2 bases from J, with 6 bases between. The CDR3 sequence is CASSPLPAYEQYF. DNA of the CDR3: TGTGCCAGCTCACCACTGCCAGCCTACGAGCAGTACTTC.

This sequence joins TRBV6-5 and TRBJ2-4; the D is unclear. The CDR3 is 11 amino acids. V was clipped by 8 bases and J by 6 bases, with 8 bases between them. Germline loops: CDR1 MNHEY, CDR2 SVGAGI. The CDR3 loop reads CASSRGNIQYF. The CDR3, as DNA: TGTGCCAGCTCTAGAGGAAACATTCAGTACTTC.

This chain joins TRBV28 and TRBJ1-2, with a possible D match to TRBD1 (5 bases). V lost 2 bases, J lost 2 bases, and 12 bases lay in between. Germline V lookup: CDR1 MDHEN, CDR2 SYDVKM. The CDR3 loop spans 15 amino acids. The CDR3 sequence: CASSLNGGRNYGYTF. The CDR3 DNA reads as TGTGCCAGCAGTTTAAATGGGGGGAGGAACTATGGCTACACCTTC.

The V and J genes are TRBV19 and TRBJ2-3, with 7 bases aligning to TRBD2. Germline CDR1 LNHDA, CDR2 SQIVND (reference sequence). The junction had 3 bases not matched to a gene; V was cut back by 5 bases and J by 4 bases. This CDR3 spans 13 amino acids. The CDR3 region is CASSGGRADTQYF. The CDR3 DNA follows: TGTGCCAGTAGTGGGGGGAGGGCAGATACGCAGTATTTT. The full variable domain, completed using reference TRBV19 and TRBJ2-3, is DGGITQSPKYLFRKEGQNVTLSCEQNLNHDAMYWYRQDPGQGLRLIYYSQIVNDFQKGDIAEGYSVSREKKESFPLTVTSAQKNPTAFYLCASSGGRADTQYFGPGTRLTVL.

The chain has TRBV4-1 and TRBJ2-1; D call uncertain. This CDR3 is built from 14 residues. The V and J ends lost 1 base and 9 bases respectively, with 13 bases between them. The germline CDR1 and CDR2 sequences are MGHRA and YSYEKL. CDR3 sequence (DNA): TGCGCCAGCAGCCAAGGTTGGCCCCGCAGTGAGCAGTTCTTC. It is translated as CASSQGWPRSEQFF.

This clone was seen a few times. V is TRBV29-1 and J is TRBJ1-1, with TRBD1 matching over 7 bases. This CDR3 is built from 13 residues. In germline, CDR1 is SQVTM, CDR2 ANQGSEA. Losses at the gene ends were 4 bases for V and 1 base for J; bases not matched to a gene: 3. In nucleotides, the CDR3 is TGCAGCGTTGGGCACAGGGGGAACACTGAAGCTTTCTTT. It translates to CSVGHRGNTEAFF.

This chain links TRBV11-2 with TRBJ1-2; no firm D call. Germline V gene sequence: CDR1 SGHAT, CDR2 FQNNGV. This CDR3 spans 15 amino acids. V was pared by 5 bases and J by 2 bases, with 15 bases between. The CDR3 sequence: CASSPLHGENYGYTF. The CDR3 DNA follows: TGTGCCAGCAGCCCACTCCATGGGGAGAACTATGGCTACACCTTC.